A selection of T cell receptor beta chains follows, all from one sample in a study of shared clonotypes between healthy human individuals. Clones were read by immunoSEQ multiplex PCR, and TCRdb kept only the in-frame ones, dropping some. The sample shows hundreds of thousands of clones, 90% to 96% of them seen only once. Sample: naive CD4+ T cells sorted from blood. The receptor set was obtained from a woman in her 30s in good health. Both conserved end residues are part of each CDR3. The D gene is left open where the match is weak. Size is omitted from some rows. Given values are once, few, many or a class for expanded clones.

v_call	d_call	clone_size	j_call	cdr3_nt	cdr3_aa
TRBV18	NA	NA	TRBJ2-1	TGTGCCAGCTCACCTCAGCTCAATGAGCAGTTCTTC	CASSPQLNEQFF
TRBV4-1	NA	few	TRBJ1-5	TGCGCCAGCAGCCAAGATTCGTATCAGCCCCAGCATTTT	CASSQDSYQPQHF
TRBV11-2	TRBD1	NA	TRBJ2-1	TGTGCCAGCAGCTTAGAAGTCTGGACAGGGAACGGGCAGTTCTTC	CASSLEVWTGNGQFF
TRBV19	NA	NA	TRBJ2-7	TGTGCCAGTAGTAAGGGTCTGGGGGGCGGTGGATTGGTCGAGCAGTACTTC	CASSKGLGGGGLVEQYF
TRBV6-5	NA	NA	TRBJ1-1	TGTGCCAGCAGTTACCAGCTGGCGGGTGAAGCTTTCTTT	CASSYQLAGEAFF
TRBV7-9	TRBD1	NA	TRBJ2-7	TGTGCCAGCAGCATGCGGGACAGGGTCCACGAGCAGTACTTC	CASSMRDRVHEQYF
TRBV28	NA	NA	TRBJ1-1	TGTGCCAGCAGTTTAAGGGTGGAGACTGAAGCTTTCTTT	CASSLRVETEAFF
TRBV27	NA	NA	TRBJ1-1	TGTGCCAGCAGGAACCTTGTGGGACAAGCTTTCTTT	CASRNLVGQAFF
TRBV28	TRBD1	NA	TRBJ2-7	TGTGCCAGCGGATTGACAGGGACCTACGAGCAGTACTTC	CASGLTGTYEQYF
TRBV18	NA	NA	TRBJ2-7	TGTGCCAGCTCACTCATCGATTCCGCCCAGGGCGAGCAGTACTTC	CASSLIDSAQGEQYF
TRBV9	TRBD1	NA	TRBJ1-2	TGTGCCAGCAGCCCGGGACAGGGGACCTCTGGCTACACCTTC	CASSPGQGTSGYTF
TRBV7-2	TRBD2	NA	TRBJ2-1	TGTGCCAGCGCTAGCGGGAGTTTCAGGGATGAGCAGTTCTTC	CASASGSFRDEQFF
TRBV19	NA	NA	TRBJ2-7	TGTGCCAGTAGTACCCGAACCTTGGGCAGAAGAACCTACGAGCAGTACTTC	CASSTRTLGRRTYEQYF
TRBV5-1	NA	NA	TRBJ2-2	TGCGCCAGCAGCTTAGGACGGGGGAACACCGGGGAGCTGTTTTTT	CASSLGRGNTGELFF
TRBV15	NA	NA	TRBJ2-3	TGTGCCACCAGCCTCGAGAAGAGCACAGATACGCAGTATTTT	CATSLEKSTDTQYF
TRBV2	NA	NA	TRBJ2-7	TGTGCCAGCAGTGAAGCGGGCGGACAATACGAGCAGTACTTC	CASSEAGGQYEQYF
TRBV28	NA	NA	TRBJ1-2	TGTGCCAGCAGTCCGGACGGAAACTATGGCTACACCTTC	CASSPDGNYGYTF
TRBV20-1	NA	once	TRBJ2-1	TGCAGTGCCGTCGTACGCAATGAGCAGTTCTTC	CSAVVRNEQFF
TRBV19	TRBD2	NA	TRBJ2-1	TGTGCCAGTAGTATAGAGGGACTAGCGGATACCCTCAGTCAGCAGTTCTTC	CASSIEGLADTLSQQFF
TRBV18	TRBD1	NA	TRBJ2-7	TGTGCCAGCTCCGGGACAGACTACGAGCAGTACTTC	CASSGTDYEQYF
TRBV5-1	TRBD2	NA	TRBJ2-1	TGCGCCAGCAGCTCCCGTCTTGGACTAGCCAACAATGAGCAGTTCTTC	CASSSRLGLANNEQFF
TRBV2	TRBD2	NA	TRBJ2-7	TGTGCCAGCAGTGAGGGACTAGAAATTTCCGAGCAGTACTTC	CASSEGLEISEQYF
TRBV15	NA	NA	TRBJ1-6	TGTGCCACCAGCAGAGTCGGGCAGGGAGGATCACCCCTCCACTTT	CATSRVGQGGSPLHF
TRBV6-1	TRBD1	NA	TRBJ1-1	TGTGCCAGCAGTGTAGGGACAGGGATGGCTTTCTTT	CASSVGTGMAFF
TRBV5-1	NA	NA	TRBJ1-6	TGCGCCAGCAGCCCCGACCCCGCCAATAATTCACCCCTCCACTTT	CASSPDPANNSPLHF
TRBV9	NA	NA	TRBJ2-5	TGTGCCAGCAGCGTAGCGGGTTTCCAAGAGACCCAGTACTTC	CASSVAGFQETQYF
TRBV7-9	NA	NA	TRBJ2-1	TGTGCCAGCAGCTCACAGGGTTCCTACAATGAGCAGTTCTTC	CASSSQGSYNEQFF
TRBV10-3	NA	NA	TRBJ2-1	TGTGCCATCAGTGAAGGGGTGGCTGAGCAGTTCTTC	CAISEGVAEQFF
TRBV19	TRBD1	NA	TRBJ1-5	TGTGCCAGTAGTATCTCAAACAGGGGAGGCCAGCCCCAGCATTTT	CASSISNRGGQPQHF
TRBV15	NA	NA	TRBJ1-5	TGTGCCACCAGCGGGAAACAGGGAAATCAGCCCCAGCATTTT	CATSGKQGNQPQHF
TRBV19	NA	NA	TRBJ1-5	TGTGCCAGTAGTAAGATACAGGATAGCAATCAGCCCCAGCATTTT	CASSKIQDSNQPQHF
TRBV28	NA	NA	TRBJ2-5	TGTGCCAGCAATAGGGAGGAGACCCAGTACTTC	CASNREETQYF
TRBV28	TRBD1	NA	TRBJ1-4	TGTGCCAGCAGCCTCGACAGGGTCAATGAAAAACTGTTTTTT	CASSLDRVNEKLFF
TRBV6-6	NA	NA	TRBJ1-5	TGTGCCAGCGGTCTCGGGACGGATAGCAATCAGCCCCAGCATTTT	CASGLGTDSNQPQHF
TRBV30	NA	NA	TRBJ2-7	TGTGCCTCCACGGAGGGCGGCTACGAGCAGTACTTC	CASTEGGYEQYF
TRBV11-2	NA	NA	TRBJ2-7	TGTGCCAGCAGCCAAACTACGACTAGCTCCTACGAGCAGTACTTC	CASSQTTTSSYEQYF
TRBV18	NA	few	TRBJ1-5	TGTGCCAGCTCACCGGATTCTAGCAATCAGCCCCAGCATTTT	CASSPDSSNQPQHF
TRBV27	TRBD1	NA	TRBJ2-2	TGTGCCAGCAGAAGACAGGGGACGAACACCGGGGAGCTGTTTTTT	CASRRQGTNTGELFF
TRBV5-1	NA	NA	TRBJ2-7	TGCGCCAGCAGCCGAAAGGAGGGGTACGAGCAGTACTTC	CASSRKEGYEQYF
TRBV28	NA	few	TRBJ2-7	TGTGCCGCCCGGACAGCACCCTACGAACCTCGGTTC	CAARTAPYEPRF
TRBV18	TRBD1	NA	TRBJ2-7	TGTGCCAGCTCACCACCGGCAGGGGGCGGGTCCGAGCAGTACTTC	CASSPPAGGGSEQYF